Here is one T cell receptor (beta chain) with its context. The sample is drawn from a study of patients and donors after allogeneic stem cell transplantation. Trimming removed 3 bases from V and 5 bases from J; junction bases left unmatched: 10. This CDR3 has 15 residues. Germline V gives CDR1 DFQATT, CDR2 SNEGSKA (reference sequence). TCRdb used MiXCR to reprocess the RT-PCR reads, holding one entry per CDR3 protein. The data hold about 40,000 distinct CDR3 sequences, with under 35% observed a single time. The chain is built from TRBV20-1 and TRBJ1-2, with 9 bases identical to TRBD1. The sequenced sample consisted of blood, either unsorted or a sorted T cell fraction (not recorded which). The receptor was isolated from a human donor who was either an allogeneic HSCT recipient or a stem cell or donor lymphocyte infusion donor (not recorded which). It is not recorded whose cells these are; they may come from a transplant donor. The CDR3: CSASEGQGAGYGYTF. DNA for the CDR3: TGCAGTGCTAGTGAGGGACAGGGAGCAGGGTATGGCTACACCTTC.